This entry lists 6 T cell receptor beta chains sequenced from one sample in a study of metastatic and nonmetastatic thyroid tumors. MiXCR reprocessed the PCR reads for TCRdb. The sample carries some 60,000 clones, 25% to 35% recorded once. The entire patient cohort was treatment-naive prior to thyroid surgery. Sample: blood. The source of these receptors is a female donor with papillary thyroid cancer or a benign thyroid nodule (not recorded which). Some clones in this sample may be carry-over from other donors' samples.

The chain employs TRBV12-3 or TRBV12-4 and TRBJ1-2, with a possible D match to TRBD1 (5 bases). The V end was cut by 6 bases, the J end by 8 bases, with 16 bases between. CDR3 size: 13 residues. The CDR3 reads CASRSGLAEGYTF. CDR3 nucleotide sequence: TGTGCCAGCAGATCGGGGCTCGCAGAGGGCTACACCTTC.

This clone was seen ten or more times. CDR3 coding DNA: TGTGCCAGCAGCAAATTTTCGAACACCGGGGAGCTGTTTTTT. As protein: CASSKFSNTGELFF. The gene calls are TRBV6-1 and TRBJ2-2, with D unresolved. This CDR3 has 14 residues. Germline CDR1 and CDR2: MNHNS and SASEGT. Trimming left V 6 bases short and J 0 bases short, with 8 bases between.

This clone appeared many times. The V gene is TRBV9, the J gene TRBJ1-3; D gene unclear. CDR3 length: 14 amino acids. V gave up 3 bases and J gave up 2 bases, with 9 bases separating them. Germline CDR1 SGDLS, CDR2 YYNGEE. CDR3 coding DNA: TGTGCCAGCAGCGCCGCGCACCCTGGAAACACCATATATTTT. Its translation is CASSAAHPGNTIYF.

The chain carries TRBV12-3 or TRBV12-4 and TRBJ2-2; TRBD1 matches 9 bases. The CDR3 is made up of 16 amino acids. V shed 6 bases, J shed 7 bases, and the junction held 12 bases outside the gene matches. The CDR3 coding sequence is TGTGCCAGCAGACCTACAGGGGGCGCAGACGGCGGGGAGCTGTTTTTT. Residues: CASRPTGGADGGELFF.

As DNA, the CDR3 is TGCAGTGCTAGGGGCAGGTACGAGCAGTACTTC. This gives the protein CSARGRYEQYF. The chain carries TRBV20-1 and TRBJ2-7; D call uncertain. V gave up 3 bases and J gave up 4 bases, with 7 bases separating them. Germline-derived CDR1 and CDR2 are DFQATT and SNEGSKA (reference sequence). The CDR3 loop spans 11 amino acids.

This rearrangement joins TRBV5-1 to TRBJ2-7, with TRBD2 matching over 13 bases. The CDR3 is 15 amino acids. Germline V gene data show CDR1 as SGHRS and CDR2 as YFSETQ. The V gene end was trimmed by 4 bases and the J gene end by 0 bases; junction bases not matched to a gene: 1. DNA for the CDR3: TGCGCCAGCAGCCGGACTAGCGGGAGCTCCTACGAGCAGTACTTC. Translation gives CASSRTSGSSYEQYF.